The 17 T cell receptor beta chains listed next were all sequenced from one sample in a study of tissue T cells after allogeneic stem cell transplantation. TCRdb keeps only in-frame clones here, not all; method: immunoSEQ multiplex PCR. The sample contains 42,000 or so clones, around nine tenths of which appear only once. The material was blood, obtained before transplantation. Source of these receptors: a woman between 35 and 70 years old who later had graft-versus-host disease after an allogeneic stem cell transplant.

The V and J genes are TRBV7-9 and TRBJ2-7; no reliable D call. Germline-derived CDR1 and CDR2 are SEHNR and FQNEAQ (reference sequence). CDR3 length: 14 amino acids. Trimming pared 5 bases from V and 0 bases from J, leaving 11 bases between. The CDR3 bases are TGTGCCAGCAGCCTCGAGGCATACTCCTACGAGCAGTACTTC. Its protein product is CASSLEAYSYEQYF.

The gene calls are TRBV28 and TRBJ2-5; 9 nucleotides line up with TRBD1. The CDR3 has 14 amino acids. V dropped 8 bases and J dropped 5; count of bases not matched to a gene: 9. CDR1 and CDR2 (germline): MDHEN, SYDVKM. The CDR3 reads CASGTGLGRETQYF. As DNA, the CDR3 is TGTGCCAGCGGGACAGGGCTGGGCCGGGAGACCCAGTACTTC.

The V gene is TRBV28, the J gene TRBJ1-1, with D possibly being TRBD1 (6 bases). This CDR3 comprises 14 residues. V gave up 7 bases and J gave up 3 bases, with 15 bases separating them. Germline V CDR1 and CDR2: MDHEN, SYDVKM. CDR3 sequence reads: CASTPVAGDTEAFF. The CDR3 bases are TGTGCCAGCACCCCTGTGGCAGGGGACACTGAAGCTTTCTTT.

The V call is TRBV7-2, the J call TRBJ2-5; D could derive from TRBD1 or TRBD2 (5 bases each). The germline V gene encodes CDR1 SGHTA and CDR2 FQGNSA. Trimming removed 0 bases from V and 5 bases from J, with 16 bases in between. The CDR3 runs to 16 residues. CDR3 protein: CASSLAGGLEGETQYF. The CDR3 DNA follows: TGTGCCAGCAGCTTAGCCGGTGGGCTAGAGGGGGAGACCCAGTACTTC.

The chain carries TRBV23-1 and TRBJ2-5; D unresolved. TRBV23-1 is annotated as an ORF whose role is uncertain. This CDR3 is built from 13 residues. Trimming took 2 bases from V and 6 from J, leaving 10 bases between them. CDR3 bases: TGCGCCAGCAGTCAACCCCCAGCGAAGACCCAGTACTTC. It yields the protein CASSQPPAKTQYF.

This clone appeared once. The rearrangement uses TRBV3-1 (or the pseudogene TRBV3-2) and TRBJ2-7; 9 bases agree with TRBD2. The germline V gene has CDR1 LGHDT and CDR2 YNNKEL (reference sequence). The CDR3 spans 17 residues. V gave up 5 bases and J gave up 3 bases; unmatched junction bases: 14. CDR3 bases: TGTGCCAGCAGCTCACACCTAGGTAGCGGGAGAGTCTACGAGCAGTACTTC. Encoded protein: CASSSHLGSGRVYEQYF.

The table lists this clone with a few counts. V is TRBV11-3 and J is TRBJ2-2; tentative D call: TRBD2 (6 bases). V lost 1 base and J 3 bases, leaving 6 bases between the germline ends. The germline gives CDR1 SGHNT, CDR2 YENEEA. The CDR3 is 14 residues long. The DNA for the CDR3 is TGTGCCAGCAGCTTAGGGGGGGACACCGGGGAGCTGTTTTTT. The encoded protein is CASSLGGDTGELFF.

This clone has only one observation. This chain joins TRBV4-1 and TRBJ2-1; D may be TRBD2 (5 bases). Deletions cut 1 base from V and 7 bases from J, with 17 bases between. Germline lookup yields CDR1 MGHRA and CDR2 YSYEKL. The CDR3 runs 16 residues. CDR3 residues: CASSQGVAEPGNEQFF. CDR3 coding DNA: TGCGCCAGCAGCCAAGGAGTAGCAGAACCGGGGAATGAGCAGTTCTTC.

The chain couples TRBV18 to TRBJ2-1; D is ambiguous. The germline V gene has CDR1 KGHSH and CDR2 LQKENI. The V and J ends lost 4 bases and 9 bases respectively, with 13 bases between them. The CDR3 totals 13 residues. In DNA form, the CDR3 reads TGTGCCAGCTCACGTGATCTCAGTGGTGAGCAGTTCTTC. Amino acid sequence: CASSRDLSGEQFF.

The genes are TRBV5-4 and TRBJ2-5; 9 nucleotides align to TRBD1. CDR3 length: 12 residues. The trim removed 4 bases at V and 5 bases at J, leaving 0 bases unmatched. CDR1 and CDR2 (germline): SGHNT, YYREEE (reference sequence). The CDR3: CASSGQGETQYF. The CDR3 DNA follows: TGTGCCAGCAGCGGACAGGGGGAGACCCAGTACTTC.

This chain connects TRBV27 to TRBJ2-7; 11 bases are shared with TRBD1. The V gene end was trimmed by 5 bases and the J gene end by 4 bases; junction bases not matched to a gene: 7. CDR3 length equals 15 residues. Germline V lookup: CDR1 MNHEY, CDR2 SMNVEV (reference sequence). The CDR3 spells CASSPDRDRGYEQYF. DNA of the CDR3: TGTGCCAGCAGTCCGGACCGGGACAGGGGGTACGAGCAGTACTTC.

This clone appeared once. The rearrangement links TRBV9 to TRBJ2-5; the D call may be TRBD1 or TRBD2 (5 bases each). Trimming pared 1 base from V and 5 bases from J, leaving 15 bases between. This CDR3 is built from 15 residues. The V gene's germline CDR1 is SGDLS and CDR2 YYNGEE. CDR3 sequence: CASSVFSEGPETQYF. The CDR3 DNA follows: TGTGCCAGCAGCGTATTTAGTGAGGGACCGGAGACCCAGTACTTC.

This chain joins TRBV7-3 and TRBJ2-5, with 8 nucleotides matching TRBD1. Unmatched junction bases numbered 4, after V lost 5 bases and J lost 5 bases. This CDR3 spans 13 amino acids. Germline V gene lookup returns CDR1 SGHTA and CDR2 FQGTGA. The CDR3 loop is CASSQGARETQYF. The CDR3 coding sequence is TGTGCCAGCAGCCAGGGGGCGCGGGAGACCCAGTACTTC.

The chain joins TRBV5-1 to TRBJ2-7, with D perhaps TRBD1 (6 bases). Germline V gene lookup returns CDR1 SGHRS and CDR2 YFSETQ. The CDR3 runs 12 residues. V was shortened by 5 bases and J by 6 bases, with 12 bases between the two germline ends. The CDR3 region has the DNA TGCGCCAGCAGTTCCGGACAGTCCGAGCAGTACTTC. Protein: CASSSGQSEQYF.

About this clone: At one end the junction does not follow the germline gene, possibly because of a read error. The chain is built from TRBV7-2 and TRBJ2-3; TRBD2 aligns across 8 bases. CDR3 length: 16 residues. Germline V gives CDR1 SGHTA, CDR2 FQGNSA. The chain's CDR3 is CASSIAGRSSTDTQYF. The CDR3 DNA reads as TGTGCCAGCAGCATAGCGGGGCGGAGTAGCACAGATACGCAGTATTTT.

The rearrangement joins TRBV29-1 to TRBJ1-1; D gene ambiguous. V shed 7 bases and J shed 1 base, with 13 bases lying between them. This CDR3 is built from 13 residues. From germline, CDR1 is SQVTM and CDR2 ANQGSEA. The CDR3 here is CSAGISANTEAFF. DNA of the CDR3: TGCAGCGCGGGCATCTCAGCGAACACTGAAGCTTTCTTT. The full variable domain, its missing parts supplied by reference TRBV29-1 and TRBJ1-1, is SAVISQKPSRDICQRGTSLTIQCQVDSQVTMMFWYRQQPGQSLTLIATANQGSEATYESGFVIDKFPISRPNLTFSTLTVSNMSPEDSSIYLCSAGISANTEAFFGQGTRLTVV.

V usage is TRBV4-3 and J usage is TRBJ2-1; tentatively, D is TRBD1 or TRBD2 (5 bases each). CDR1 is LGHNA and CDR2 is YSLEER in the germline V gene. With 3 bases removed from V and 0 bases from J, the gap between germline ends came to 12 bases. This CDR3 is built from 16 residues. CDR3 coding DNA: TGCGCCAGCAGCCAGGCCGGGACGACCTCCTACAATGAGCAGTTCTTC. It is translated as CASSQAGTTSYNEQFF.